What follows are 23 T cell receptor beta chains derived from one specimen sequenced in a study of cytomegalovirus exposure and HLA in healthy donors. The study ran its PCR with 60 Vbeta and 13 Jbeta primers. Measured with immunoSEQ multiplex PCR; TCRdb has only the in-frame clones, and not every one. This table has about 120,000 clones, over 70% appearing once. The sample comprised PBMCs. These receptor sequences come from a man between 18 and 35 years old in good health and CMV-seropositive.

This chain uses TRBV7-9 with TRBJ2-3; D is perhaps TRBD2 (6 bases). CDR1 is SEHNR and CDR2 is FQNEAQ in the germline V gene (reference sequence). Deletions cut 2 bases from V and 6 bases from J, with 18 bases between. The CDR3 is 16 residues long. The DNA of the CDR3 is TGTGCCAGCAGCTTAAAAGTGTCGGGACTTGGGGATACGCAGTATTTT. Translation: CASSLKVSGLGDTQYF.

CDR3 DNA sequence: TGTGCCAGCAGCCGCCCCAGGGGCACTGAAGCTTTCTTT. Protein product: CASSRPRGTEAFF. This chain joins TRBV5-4 and TRBJ1-1; TRBD1 might be the D (6 bases). The CDR3 contains 13 residues. V lost 4 bases and J lost 4, with 11 bases in between. Germline CDR1 and CDR2: SGHNT and YYREEE (reference sequence).

The rearrangement uses TRBV6-5 and TRBJ2-7; D is possibly TRBD2 (5 bases). This CDR3 comprises 14 residues. V lost 2 bases, J lost 0 bases, and 8 bases lay in between. Germline-derived CDR1 and CDR2 are MNHEY and SVGAGI. DNA for the CDR3: TGTGCCAGCAGTTACCAGCGGAGCTCCTACGAGCAGTACTTC. Its translation: CASSYQRSSYEQYF.

This chain uses TRBV19 with TRBJ1-1, with 8 bases aligning to TRBD1. This CDR3 has 13 residues. Per germline, CDR1 LNHDA and CDR2 SQIVND (reference sequence). The V and J ends lost 10 bases and 0 bases, in that order; junction bases with no gene match: 4. In DNA, the CDR3 is TGTGCCACCCGGGACAGGTTGAACACTGAAGCTTTCTTT. The encoded protein is CATRDRLNTEAFF.

The V gene is TRBV6-5, the J gene TRBJ1-2; D is perhaps TRBD1 (5 bases). The CDR3 sequence is 14 residues long. The germline V gene has CDR1 MNHEY and CDR2 SVGAGI. The V and J ends lost 5 bases and 4 bases respectively, with 14 bases between them. CDR3 coding DNA: TGTGCCAGCAGTACCTCAACAGGTGGCTATGGCTACACCTTC. Its translation is CASSTSTGGYGYTF.

The chain uses TRBV27 and TRBJ2-7; tentative D call: TRBD1 (6 bases). Germline loops: CDR1 MNHEY, CDR2 SMNVEV (reference sequence). The CDR3 runs to 15 residues. V lost 5 bases and J lost 1, with 15 bases in between. CDR3 region: CASSINRDGSYEQYF. The CDR3 nucleotides are TGTGCCAGCAGTATCAACAGGGATGGTTCCTACGAGCAGTACTTC.

The count of this clone is one. This chain joins TRBV6-1 and TRBJ1-1; D unresolved. From germline, CDR1 is MNHNS and CDR2 SASEGT. The CDR3 runs 14 residues. Trimming stripped 3 bases from V and 5 bases from J, with 13 bases between. CDR3 nucleotide sequence: TGTGCCAGCAGTGACCCCGGGGTTGAAACTGAAGCTTTCTTT. It translates to CASSDPGVETEAFF.

The V call is TRBV4-3, the J call TRBJ2-2, with 9 bases lining up with TRBD2. Germline trimming cut 0 bases from V and 3 bases from J; bases unmatched to any gene: 5. Germline V gene data show CDR1 as LGHNA and CDR2 as YSLEER. CDR3 length: 17 amino acids. The CDR3 spells CASSQDLAGGDTGELFF. CDR3 bases: TGCGCCAGCAGCCAAGATCTGGCGGGAGGGGACACCGGGGAGCTGTTTTTT.

V is TRBV29-1 and J is TRBJ2-3; D is perhaps TRBD1 (5 bases). The CDR3 sequence is 15 residues long. CDR1 is SQVTM, CDR2 ANQGSEA, per germline. Trimming left V 4 bases short and J 5 bases short, with 19 bases between. The CDR3 loop is CSVGGLKDYQDTQYF. The DNA for the CDR3 is TGCAGCGTTGGGGGCCTGAAGGATTATCAAGATACGCAGTATTTT.

The chain is built from TRBV13 and TRBJ2-5; possible D gene TRBD2, 5 bases. CDR3 size: 11 residues. Trimming pared 6 bases from V and 11 bases from J, leaving 13 bases between. In germline, CDR1 is PRHDT, CDR2 FYEKMQ (reference sequence). CDR3 protein: CASSPQREQYF. CDR3 nucleotide sequence: TGTGCCAGCAGTCCCCAGAGGGAGCAGTACTTC.

The chain couples TRBV5-1 to TRBJ2-3; TRBD1 matches at 7 bases. From germline, CDR1 is SGHRS and CDR2 YFSETQ. The junction had 8 bases not matched to a gene; V was cut back by 4 bases and J by 6 bases. The CDR3 loop spans 14 amino acids. The DNA for the CDR3 is TGCGCCAGCAGCCTACTGCAGGGGGAGGATACGCAGTATTTT. Translated, it gives CASSLLQGEDTQYF. The full variable domain, rest sourced from reference TRBV5-1 and TRBJ2-3, is KAGVTQTPRYLIKTRGQQVTLSCSPISGHRSVSWYQQTPGQGLQFLFEYFSETQRNKGNFPGRFSGRQFSNSRSEMNVSTLELGDSALYLCASSLLQGEDTQYFGPGTRLTVL.

In nucleotides, the CDR3 is TGTGCCAGCTTTCTAGGACAAGCCTACGAGCAGTACTTC. Protein sequence: CASFLGQAYEQYF. This rearrangement joins TRBV18 to TRBJ2-7; a weak D match, TRBD1 (5 bases). The germline gives CDR1 KGHSH, CDR2 LQKENI. The CDR3 is made up of 13 amino acids. V was shortened by 7 bases and J by 2 bases, with 12 bases between the two germline ends.

This sequence joins TRBV9 and TRBJ1-5; D is uncertain. V was pared by 7 bases and J by 1 base, with 21 bases between. CDR3 length: 17 residues. Germline V lookup: CDR1 SGDLS, CDR2 YYNGEE. Here the CDR3 DNA reads TGTGCCAGCGGGCCTCTGGGCCTCTACCGCAGCAATCAGCCCCAGCATTTT. Translated: CASGPLGLYRSNQPQHF.

The chain joins TRBV7-2 to TRBJ2-2; D gene ambiguous. This CDR3 has 16 amino acids. Germline V gene sequence: CDR1 SGHTA, CDR2 FQGNSA. V shed 5 bases and J shed 1 base, with 14 bases lying between them. CDR3 sequence reads: CASSVPLTGNTGELFF. The CDR3 region has the DNA TGTGCCAGCAGCGTACCACTGACGGGGAACACCGGGGAGCTGTTTTTT.

The J gene is TRBJ2-3, the V gene TRBV6-4, with 11 bases matching TRBD2. Trimming cost V 0 bases and J 4 bases; bases outside gene matches: 0. The germline V gene has CDR1 MRHNA and CDR2 SNTAGT. This CDR3 contains 15 residues. CDR3 protein: CASSDSLAGADTQYF. The CDR3 DNA follows: TGTGCCAGCAGTGACTCACTAGCGGGGGCAGATACGCAGTATTTT.

The chain carries TRBV14 and TRBJ1-5; 8 bases map to TRBD1. V dropped 4 bases and J dropped 4; count of bases not matched to a gene: 3. CDR1 and CDR2 from the germline V gene are SGHDN and FVKESK. The CDR3 runs to 14 residues. In DNA form, the CDR3 reads TGTGCCAGCAGCCGTCACAGGGGGAATCAGCCCCAGCATTTT. It specifies CASSRHRGNQPQHF.

V is TRBV5-5 and J is TRBJ1-2, with 10 bases fitting TRBD1. The CDR3 sequence is 17 residues long. After removal of 4 bases from V and 0 bases from J, the junction contained 9 bases not matched to a gene. The germline V gene has CDR1 SGHKS and CDR2 YYEKEE (reference sequence). Here the CDR3 DNA reads TGTGCCAGCAGCAGGGGACAGGGGAGGAGAACTAACTATGGCTACACCTTC. Translating it yields CASSRGQGRRTNYGYTF.

This chain uses TRBV19 with TRBJ2-1; 9 nucleotides align to TRBD2. CDR1 and CDR2 (germline): LNHDA, SQIVND (reference sequence). The J segment lost 6 bases and the V segment lost 6 bases, leaving 6 bases of the junction unmatched. The CDR3 loop spans 14 amino acids. CDR3: CASRNSGSRNEQFF. CDR3 in DNA: TGTGCCAGTAGGAATAGCGGGAGTCGCAATGAGCAGTTCTTC.

The chain employs TRBV6-1 and TRBJ1-6; tentative D call: TRBD1 (6 bases). Germline loops: CDR1 MNHNS, CDR2 SASEGT. V lost 4 bases and J 10 bases, leaving 14 bases between the germline ends. CDR3 length equals 14 residues. This CDR3 reads CASSVTQGRSPLHF. CDR3 coding DNA: TGTGCCAGCAGTGTCACACAGGGTCGGTCACCCCTCCACTTT.

The chain recombines TRBV7-9 with TRBJ1-2; D is ambiguous. Germline CDR1 is SEHNR and CDR2 is FQNEAQ (reference sequence). There are 14 residues in the CDR3. Trimming left V 5 bases short and J 0 bases short, with 10 bases between. CDR3 in DNA: TGTGCCAGCAGCGACAACCTCCCTAACTATGGCTACACCTTC. Translating gives CASSDNLPNYGYTF.

The chain links TRBV19 to TRBJ2-3, with D tentatively TRBD2 (6 bases). The germline V and J ends were trimmed by 7 bases and 5 bases, with 22 bases remaining between them. This CDR3 comprises 16 residues. Germline-derived CDR1 and CDR2 are LNHDA and SQIVND (reference sequence). This CDR3 is CASKISGRREIDTQYF. The CDR3 nucleotides read TGTGCCAGTAAAATCTCGGGGAGGAGGGAGATAGATACGCAGTATTTT.

The chain combines TRBV5-1 with TRBJ1-4; TRBD1 might be the D (5 bases). CDR3 length equals 15 residues. Trimming removed 0 bases at V and 1 base at J, with 7 bases between. CDR1 SGHRS and CDR2 YFSETQ come from the germline V gene. The CDR3 nucleotides read TGCGCCAGCAGCTTGGTTAGGGGAACTAATGAAAAACTGTTTTTT. Encoded protein: CASSLVRGTNEKLFF.

This chain connects TRBV6-5 to TRBJ1-1; D uncertain. V lost 2 bases to trimming and J lost 0 bases, with 7 bases between them. CDR3 size: 14 residues. CDR1 MNHEY and CDR2 SVGAGI come from the germline V gene. The CDR3 nucleotides read TGTGCCAGCAGTTACCAGTTCATGAACACTGAAGCTTTCTTT. This sequence encodes CASSYQFMNTEAFF.